One sample yielded the 9 T cell receptor beta chains listed below, sequenced in a study of blood T cell repertoires in COVID-19 (TCRdb year 2020). The receptor library was made with the immunoSEQ multiplex PCR assay. TCRdb re-hosts the immuneACCESS table, in-frame sequences only. Its copies lack some clones; in the studies checked, an unresolved V gene accounts for under half of them, and the cause for the rest is not known. The sample data list 180,000 or so clones, and 86% of these were observed just once. The biggest ten clones account for 5.6% of the sample. Input material: PBMCs or T cells enriched from blood (not recorded which). Source of these receptors: a man between 40 and 49 years old with acute COVID-19.

The chain carries TRBV5-1 and TRBJ2-1, with TRBD2 matching over 7 bases. Germline assignment: CDR1 SGHRS and CDR2 YFSETQ. The CDR3 is made up of 17 amino acids. The V segment lost 1 base and the J segment 6 bases; nucleotides outside the gene matches: 13. CDR3 DNA: TGCGCCAGCAGCTTGAAGGAAGCGGGGAGGGTGGGCAATGAGCAGTTCTTC. It specifies CASSLKEAGRVGNEQFF.

In its sample, this clone was seen once. The gene calls are TRBV24-1 and TRBJ2-2, with 8 bases fitting TRBD2. V trimming: 2 bases; J trimming: 4 bases; junction bases outside the gene matches: 8. The CDR3 extends over 17 amino acids. Looked up from germline, CDR1 is KGHDR and CDR2 is SFDVKD. CDR3 coding DNA: TGTGCCACCAGTGATTCGCGGGGCGGGAGGTCCACCGGGGAGCTGTTTTTT. As protein: CATSDSRGGRSTGELFF.

The gene calls are TRBV7-9 and TRBJ2-2, with TRBD1 identical over 12 bases. Per the germline V gene, CDR1 is SEHNR and CDR2 is FQNEAQ (reference sequence). V shed 0 bases and J 7 bases; nucleotides not matched to a gene: 3. This CDR3 is 16 amino acids long. CDR3: CASSLAGTGGNGELFF. The CDR3, as DNA: TGTGCCAGCAGCTTAGCCGGGACAGGGGGCAACGGGGAGCTGTTTTTT.

For this clone: Additional DNA sequences in this sample encode the identical CDR3. The J gene is TRBJ2-5, the V gene TRBV10-3; possibly TRBD1 for D (5 bases). The V and J ends lost 4 bases and 5 bases respectively, with 5 bases between them. The CDR3 contains 11 residues. CDR1 ENHRY and CDR2 SYGVKD come from the germline V gene. The CDR3 region is CAISGGETQYF. In nucleotides, the CDR3 is TGTGCCATCAGTGGGGGCGAGACCCAGTACTTC.

This clone was detected only a few times. The chain employs TRBV7-9 and TRBJ2-7, with a weak D call TRBD1 (5 bases). Germline CDR1 and CDR2: SEHNR and FQNEAQ (reference sequence). The germline V and J ends were trimmed by 5 bases and 7 bases, with 24 bases remaining between them. The CDR3 has 16 amino acids. CDR3 residues: CASSPPDNIYLREQYF. The CDR3 region has the DNA TGTGCCAGCAGCCCCCCGGACAATATCTATTTGCGAGAGCAGTACTTC. Full variable domain (rest looked up from reference TRBV7-9 and TRBJ2-7): DTGVSQNPRHKITKRGQNVTFRCDPISEHNRLYWYRQTLGQGPEFLTYFQNEAQLEKSRLLSDRFSAERPKGSFSTLEIQRTEQGDSAMYLCASSPPDNIYLREQYFGPGTRLTVT.

The chain uses TRBV7-9 and TRBJ1-3; D is unresolved. The length of the CDR3 is 15 residues. Germline CDR1 is SEHNR and CDR2 is FQNEAQ (reference sequence). The ends were cut back, 5 bases at V and 8 bases at J, with 19 bases in the middle. This chain's CDR3 is CASSPPRNPLHTIYF. CDR3 in DNA: TGTGCCAGCAGCCCACCCCGTAATCCCCTACACACCATATATTTT. Full variable domain (rest looked up from reference TRBV7-9 and TRBJ1-3): DTGVSQNPRHKITKRGQNVTFRCDPISEHNRLYWYRQTLGQGPEFLTYFQNEAQLEKSRLLSDRFSAERPKGSFSTLEIQRTEQGDSAMYLCASSPPRNPLHTIYFGEGSWLTVV.

The V and J genes are TRBV12-1 and TRBJ1-2. TRBV12-1 is tagged as a pseudogene. The CDR3 length is 15 residues. CDR3 protein: CASSFVAGRGYGYTF. CDR3 DNA sequence: TGTGCCAGCAGCTTTGTGGCGGGAAGGGGCTATGGCTACACCTTC.

This chain connects TRBV6-2 or TRBV6-3 to TRBJ1-2; weak D call: TRBD1 (5 bases). The CDR3 contains 17 residues. Germline CDR1 and CDR2: MNHEY and SVGEGT. Trimming took off 4 bases at V and 3 bases at J, with 21 bases between the two ends. The CDR3 reads CASSLLSDGGGDYGYTF. In DNA, the CDR3 is TGTGCCAGCAGTTTACTCTCGGACGGAGGAGGGGACTATGGCTACACCTTC.

V gene TRBV10-3 combines with J gene TRBJ2-7; D ambiguous. CDR1 and CDR2 from the germline V gene are ENHRY and SYGVKD. This CDR3 comprises 11 residues. Trimming removed 5 bases at V and 3 bases at J, with 5 bases between. The CDR3 sequence is CAISNNYEQYF. The CDR3 nucleotides read TGTGCCATCAGTAACAACTACGAGCAGTACTTC.